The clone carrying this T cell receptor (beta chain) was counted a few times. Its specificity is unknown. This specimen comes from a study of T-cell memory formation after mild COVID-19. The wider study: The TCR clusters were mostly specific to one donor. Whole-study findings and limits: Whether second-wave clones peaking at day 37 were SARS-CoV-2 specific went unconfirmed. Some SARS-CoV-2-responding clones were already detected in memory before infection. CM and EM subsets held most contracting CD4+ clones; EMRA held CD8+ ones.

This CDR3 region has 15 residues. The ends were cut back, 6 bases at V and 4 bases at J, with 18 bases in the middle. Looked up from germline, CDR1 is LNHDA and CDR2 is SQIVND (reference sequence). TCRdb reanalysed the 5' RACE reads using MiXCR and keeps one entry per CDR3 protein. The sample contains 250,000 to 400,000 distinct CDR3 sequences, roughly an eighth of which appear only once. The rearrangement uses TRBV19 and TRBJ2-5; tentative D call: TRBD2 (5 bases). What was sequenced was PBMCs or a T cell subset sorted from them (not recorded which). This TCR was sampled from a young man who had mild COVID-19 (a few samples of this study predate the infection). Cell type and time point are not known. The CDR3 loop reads CASSRELVWGETQYF. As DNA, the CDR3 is TGTGCCAGTAGCCGCGAACTAGTTTGGGGAGAGACCCAGTACTTC.